This TCR beta chain comes out of a study of cytomegalovirus exposure and HLA in healthy donors. Germline CDR1 and CDR2: SGHRS and YFSETQ. The CDR3 runs 15 residues. Trimming took off 4 bases at V and 6 bases at J, with 19 bases between the two ends. 13 Jbeta primers and 60 Vbeta primers were used for the PCR. Sequencing was performed with immunoSEQ multiplex PCR; in TCRdb, only in-frame clones are kept and a portion is missing. The sample carries 110,000 or so clones, roughly 80% recorded once. About this clone itself: Its matching antigen is unknown.

Study-level findings and limits: Productive status was seen about 87% or about 30% of the time for most TCR beta V segments in an earlier analysis.

The chain recombines TRBV5-1 with TRBJ1-2; D may be TRBD1 (6 bases). Sample: PBMCs. The sequence was collected from a man aged 25-45 years in good health and CMV-seropositive. The CDR3 DNA follows: TGCGCCAGCAGCGCCCTGACAGGATCGATGGATGGCTACACCTTC. Amino acid sequence: CASSALTGSMDGYTF.